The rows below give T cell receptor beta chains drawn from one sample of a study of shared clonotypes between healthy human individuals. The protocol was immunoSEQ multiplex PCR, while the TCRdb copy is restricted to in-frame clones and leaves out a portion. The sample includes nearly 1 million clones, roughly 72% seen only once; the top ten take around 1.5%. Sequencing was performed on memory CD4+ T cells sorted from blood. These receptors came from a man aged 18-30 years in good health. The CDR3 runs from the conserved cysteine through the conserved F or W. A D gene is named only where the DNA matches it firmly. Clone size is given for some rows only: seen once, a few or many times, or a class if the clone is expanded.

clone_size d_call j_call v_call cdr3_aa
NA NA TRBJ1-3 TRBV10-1 CASHANRRSLNTIYF
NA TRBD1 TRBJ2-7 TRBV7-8 CASSLWGQGSYEQYF
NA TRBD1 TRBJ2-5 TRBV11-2 CASSPIGGREETQYF
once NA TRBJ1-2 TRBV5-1 CASSLTGVGLGYTF
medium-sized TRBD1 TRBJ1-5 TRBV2 CASSETGINQPQHF
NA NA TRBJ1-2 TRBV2 CASSAQGVGYGYTF
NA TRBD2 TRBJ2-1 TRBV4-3 CASSQDPSGPIGEQFF
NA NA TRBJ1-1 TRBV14 CASSQERSWTEAFF
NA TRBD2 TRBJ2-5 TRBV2 CASSGLAGRQETQYF
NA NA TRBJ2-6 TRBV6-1 CASRETVSGANVLTF
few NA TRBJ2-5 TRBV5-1 CASSLGEETQYF
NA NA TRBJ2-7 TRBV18 CASSDGAGRTYEQYF
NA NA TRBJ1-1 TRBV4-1 CASSQDLDGPNTEAFF
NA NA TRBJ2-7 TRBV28 CASSRGDYEQYF
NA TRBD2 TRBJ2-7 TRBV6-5 CASSPLAGGWEQYF
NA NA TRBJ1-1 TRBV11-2 CASNLAGLNTEAFF
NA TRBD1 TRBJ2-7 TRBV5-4 CASSEPGGQGIYEQYF
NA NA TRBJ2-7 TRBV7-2 CASSLAEGYEQYF
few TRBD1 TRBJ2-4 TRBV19 CASSIGQGGIQYF
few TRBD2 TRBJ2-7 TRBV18 CASSSGLAIHEQYF
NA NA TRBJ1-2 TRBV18 CASSPPGSSWGYTF
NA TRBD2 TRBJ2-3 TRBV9 CASKNEAGGPGTQYF
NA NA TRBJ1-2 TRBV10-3 CAITDAGSGNYGYTF
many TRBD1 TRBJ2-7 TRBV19 CARGTGPATNGEQYF
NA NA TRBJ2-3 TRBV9 CASSVLDTDTQYF
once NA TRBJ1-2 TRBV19 CASSIRVEVYGYTF
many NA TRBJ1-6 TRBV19 CASSIGDINNSPLHF
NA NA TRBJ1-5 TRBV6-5 CASRAGTGVNQPQHF
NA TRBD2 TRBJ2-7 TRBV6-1 CASSEALAGGDEQYF
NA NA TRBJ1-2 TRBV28 CASSPLMEGYTF
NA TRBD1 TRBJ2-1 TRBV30 CAWSLSDRAKFF
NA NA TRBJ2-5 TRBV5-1 CASSLGVEETQYF
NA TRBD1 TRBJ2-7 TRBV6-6 CASSQPGQGGYEQYF
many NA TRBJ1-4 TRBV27 CASSWQGPGREKLFF
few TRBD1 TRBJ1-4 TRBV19 CASSGTVNEKLFF
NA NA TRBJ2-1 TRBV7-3 CASSLSLWEEQFF
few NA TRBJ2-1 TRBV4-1 CASSQDAGSSYNEQFF